A selection of T cell receptor beta chains follows, all from one sample in a study of vaccination and CD4 T cells after COVID-19. TCRdb itself ran the PCR reads through MiXCR, one entry per CDR3 protein. The table records approximately 23,000 distinct CDR3 sequences, less than 45% of them present only once. Their specific antigens are unknown. The source was CD4+ T cells from blood, cultured in vitro, collected about 7 months after SARS-CoV-2 vaccination. Receptors originate from a human donor who had recovered from COVID-19. The CDR3 runs from the conserved cysteine through the conserved F or W. Each record gives: J gene, clone size, D gene, V gene, CDR3 protein, CDR3 DNA. A D gene is named only where the DNA matches it firmly. Clone size, where shown, is once, few, many, or a class for clones that have expanded.

TRBJ2-3 | few | TRBD1 | TRBV20-1 | CSASDRGLTDTQYF | TGCAGTGCAAGTGACAGGGGGCTCACAGATACGCAGTATTTT
TRBJ1-2 | few | TRBD1 | TRBV28 | CASSLWSGGDGYTF | TGTGCCAGCAGTTTATGGTCAGGGGGTGATGGCTACACCTTC
TRBJ2-1 | NA | TRBD2 | TRBV25-1 | CASSEMTGGNEQFF | TGTGCCAGCAGTGAAATGACGGGGGGAAATGAGCAGTTCTTC
TRBJ2-1 | NA | TRBD1 | TRBV7-2 | CASSFDRGSYNEQFF | TGTGCCAGCAGCTTCGACAGGGGGTCCTACAATGAGCAGTTCTTC
TRBJ1-1 | NA | NA | TRBV6-5 | CASSYSGLWTNTEAFF | TGTGCCAGCAGTTATTCCGGTTTGTGGACGAACACTGAAGCTTTCTTT
TRBJ2-3 | few | NA | TRBV7-3 | CASSDGNTDTQYF | TGTGCCAGCAGCGACGGGAACACAGATACGCAGTATTTT
TRBJ1-1 | few | NA | TRBV6-1 | CASSAGQLNTEAFF | TGTGCCAGCAGTGCCGGACAGTTGAACACTGAAGCTTTCTTT
TRBJ1-5 | few | NA | TRBV19 | CASSMWTADQPQHF | TGTGCCAGTAGTATGTGGACTGCGGATCAGCCCCAGCATTTT
TRBJ2-7 | few | NA | TRBV6-1 | CASRLSVYEQYF | TGTGCCAGCAGGCTTAGTGTCTACGAGCAGTACTTC
TRBJ2-1 | few | NA | TRBV7-8 | CASSRGHRANEQFF | TGTGCCAGCAGCCGGGGTCACAGGGCCAATGAGCAGTTCTTC
TRBJ1-5 | few | TRBD1 | TRBV20-1 | CSGVQGAGQPQHF | TGCAGTGGGGTCCAGGGGGCCGGGCAGCCCCAGCATTTT
TRBJ2-7 | few | NA | TRBV20-1 | CSATPWGSGEQYF | TGCAGTGCTACCCCGTGGGGGTCTGGCGAGCAGTACTTC
TRBJ1-5 | once | NA | TRBV2 | CASNRGGSNQPQHF | TGTGCCAGCAACCGGGGGGGTAGCAATCAGCCCCAGCATTTT
TRBJ2-7 | NA | TRBD2 | TRBV20-1 | CSASLAGYEQYF | TGCAGTGCTAGTCTAGCGGGCTACGAGCAGTACTTC
TRBJ2-5 | few | TRBD2 | TRBV7-7 | CASSLQLAGGPSRETQYF | TGTGCCAGCAGCTTACAGCTAGCGGGAGGGCCGAGCCGAGAGACCCAGTACTTC
TRBJ2-2 | few | NA | TRBV7-9 | CASSLTVSGELFF | TGTGCCAGCAGCTTAACAGTATCCGGGGAGCTGTTTTTT
TRBJ2-2 | few | TRBD2 | TRBV20-1 | CSAIGLAGALGYTGELFF | TGCAGTGCTATAGGACTAGCGGGAGCGTTGGGGTACACCGGGGAGCTGTTTTTT
TRBJ2-1 | NA | NA | TRBV27 | CASSPRTGIINEQFF | TGTGCCAGCAGTCCGCGAACAGGGATAATCAATGAGCAGTTCTTC
TRBJ2-1 | NA | TRBD2 | TRBV20-1 | CSARETSGSGGSYNEQFF | TGCAGTGCTAGGGAGACTAGCGGGAGTGGTGGATCCTACAATGAGCAGTTCTTC
TRBJ2-5 | NA | TRBD2 | TRBV6-1 | CASSEALRPSGRHETQYF | TGTGCCAGCAGTGAAGCGTTACGGCCTAGCGGGAGGCATGAGACCCAGTACTTC
TRBJ2-5 | few | NA | TRBV20-1 | CSASRVRETQYF | TGCAGTGCTTCGAGGGTACGGGAGACCCAGTACTTC
TRBJ2-5 | NA | NA | TRBV7-2 | CASSLAGTAGVGETQYF | TGTGCCAGCAGCTTAGCGGGGACAGCGGGAGTGGGAGAGACCCAGTACTTC
TRBJ2-3 | NA | TRBD1 | TRBV11-3 | CASSPGQGGTDTQYF | TGTGCCAGCAGCCCCGGACAGGGAGGCACAGATACGCAGTATTTT
TRBJ2-1 | NA | TRBD2 | TRBV7-9 | CASSLGLAGVNQFF | TGTGCCAGCAGCTTAGGGCTAGCGGGAGTAAATCAGTTCTTC
TRBJ2-7 | few | NA | TRBV7-9 | CASSLRERAYEQYF | TGTGCCAGCAGCTTGAGGGAGCGAGCCTACGAGCAGTACTTC
TRBJ2-7 | few | TRBD2 | TRBV28 | CASGPPSLAGGGEQYF | TGTGCCAGCGGGCCCCCCTCTCTAGCGGGAGGGGGCGAGCAGTACTTC
TRBJ2-7 | NA | NA | TRBV23-1 | CASSQSPYSEQYF | TGCGCCAGCAGTCAATCCCCTTACTCCGAGCAGTACTTC
TRBJ2-3 | NA | TRBD1 | TRBV6-2/TRBV6-3 | CASSYVMRDRGQDTQYF | TGTGCCAGCAGTTACGTCATGCGGGACAGGGGGCAGGATACGCAGTATTTT
TRBJ2-7 | few | TRBD2 | TRBV20-1 | CSARAPGTSGAISPYF | TGCAGTGCTAGAGCTCCCGGGACTAGCGGGGCAATTTCGCCGTACTTC
TRBJ2-7 | few | NA | TRBV11-2 | CASSSTGGGSYEQYF | TGTGCCAGCAGCTCTACAGGGGGGGGCTCCTACGAGCAGTACTTC
TRBJ2-7 | NA | NA | TRBV7-9 | CASSSSGQSPREQYF | TGTGCCAGCAGCTCCTCCGGTCAGTCCCCTCGAGAGCAGTACTTC
TRBJ2-1 | few | TRBD2 | TRBV20-1 | CSALGGTSGRVEQFF | TGCAGTGCTTTGGGTGGGACTAGCGGGAGGGTTGAGCAGTTCTTC
TRBJ2-1 | NA | NA | TRBV19 | CASSIKAGPSSYNEQFF | TGTGCCAGTAGTATTAAGGCAGGCCCTAGCTCCTACAATGAGCAGTTCTTC
TRBJ1-1 | few | NA | TRBV7-2 | CASSLATRVGDTEAFF | TGTGCCAGCAGCTTAGCAACCAGGGTAGGGGACACTGAAGCTTTCTTT
TRBJ2-7 | NA | TRBD2 | TRBV7-9 | CASSLDPGLAVYEQYF | TGTGCCAGCAGCTTAGACCCGGGACTAGCCGTCTACGAGCAGTACTTC
TRBJ2-5 | NA | TRBD2 | TRBV27 | CASSGHPGLAGGGETQYF | TGTGCCAGCAGTGGTCATCCGGGACTAGCGGGAGGGGGTGAGACCCAGTACTTC
TRBJ1-2 | NA | NA | TRBV24-1 | CATSDPTGNGYTF | TGTGCCACCAGTGATCCTACAGGGAATGGCTACACCTTC
TRBJ2-5 | NA | TRBD2 | TRBV6-5 | CASSSIPGLAGRETQYF | TGTGCCAGCAGTTCTATACCGGGACTAGCGGGGAGAGAGACCCAGTACTTC
TRBJ2-1 | NA | NA | TRBV7-3 | CASSRKEGGTLNEQFF | TGTGCCAGCAGCCGAAAGGAGGGGGGCACTTTGAATGAGCAGTTCTTC
TRBJ2-3 | NA | TRBD2 | TRBV7-2 | CASSFSGSSDTQYF | TGTGCCAGCAGCTTTAGCGGGAGCAGTGATACGCAGTATTTT
TRBJ1-1 | NA | TRBD1 | TRBV6-5 | CASSYAGTGNTEAFF | TGTGCCAGCAGCTACGCCGGGACAGGGAACACTGAAGCTTTCTTT
TRBJ2-1 | NA | NA | TRBV7-3 | CASSLTGRVGGNPYNEQFF | TGTGCCAGCAGCTTAACGGGGCGAGTGGGCGGGAATCCCTACAATGAGCAGTTCTTC
TRBJ2-7 | NA | NA | TRBV6-4 | CASRYSRKAGVVHEQYF | TGTGCCAGCAGGTACTCGCGGAAGGCAGGGGTGGTTCACGAGCAGTACTTC
TRBJ1-2 | few | NA | TRBV7-2 | CASSLVFRGRRGGYTF | TGTGCCAGCAGCTTAGTGTTCCGGGGCAGAAGGGGGGGCTACACCTTC
TRBJ1-5 | NA | NA | TRBV6-1 | CASSEEGTNQPQHF | TGTGCCAGCAGTGAAGAAGGGACAAATCAGCCCCAGCATTTT
TRBJ2-7 | NA | NA | TRBV11-1 | CASRGPSYEQYF | TGTGCCAGCAGAGGCCCATCCTACGAGCAGTACTTC
TRBJ2-2 | NA | TRBD2 | TRBV6-5 | CASSYSREGTGELFF | TGTGCCAGCAGTTACTCGCGGGAGGGCACCGGGGAGCTGTTTTTT
TRBJ1-2 | NA | NA | TRBV20-1 | CSAGDQGEPGGYTF | TGCAGTGCTGGAGATCAAGGGGAGCCGGGAGGCTACACCTTC